This TCR beta chain derives from a study of blood T cell repertoires in COVID-19. CDR1 SEHNR and CDR2 FQNEAQ come from the germline V gene (reference sequence). V lost 4 bases to trimming and J lost 4 bases; unmatched junction nucleotides: 4. CDR3 length equals 15 residues. How the authors handled the data: Nucleated cell number was recorded as an estimate derived from reference gene primer amplification. The data were produced by immunoSEQ multiplex PCR, yet TCRdb's version contains in-frame clones alone and is incomplete. The DNA gave D and trimming, while V, J and clone size come from that table. The repertoire has 150,000 to 200,000 clones, 82% of them found once; the top ten carry 8.4%.

Sequenced material: peripheral blood. This TCR came from a woman between 65 and 79 years old with acute or convalescent COVID-19. J is TRBJ1-2 and V is TRBV7-9, with 12 nucleotides matching TRBD1. DNA for the CDR3: TGTGCCAGCAGCTCGGGACAGGGGGCTGGCTATGGCTACACCTTC. Translating gives CASSSGQGAGYGYTF.